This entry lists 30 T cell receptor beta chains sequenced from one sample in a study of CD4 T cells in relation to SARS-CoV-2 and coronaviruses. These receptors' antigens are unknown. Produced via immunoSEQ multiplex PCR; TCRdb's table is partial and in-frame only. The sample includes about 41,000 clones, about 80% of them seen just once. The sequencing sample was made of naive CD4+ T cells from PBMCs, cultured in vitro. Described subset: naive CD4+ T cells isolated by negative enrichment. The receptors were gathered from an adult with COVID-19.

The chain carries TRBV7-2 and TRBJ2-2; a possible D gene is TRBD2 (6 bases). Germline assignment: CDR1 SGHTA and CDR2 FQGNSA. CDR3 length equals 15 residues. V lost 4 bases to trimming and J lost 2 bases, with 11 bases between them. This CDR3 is CASSSIGLNTGELFF. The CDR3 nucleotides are TGTGCCAGCAGCTCAATCGGACTAAACACCGGGGAGCTGTTTTTT.

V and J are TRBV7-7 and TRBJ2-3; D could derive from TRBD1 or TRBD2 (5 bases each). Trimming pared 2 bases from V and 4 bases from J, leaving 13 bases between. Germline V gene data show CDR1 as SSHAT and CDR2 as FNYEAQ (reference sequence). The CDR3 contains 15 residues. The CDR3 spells CASSLSSRGADTQYF. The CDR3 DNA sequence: TGTGCCAGCAGCTTAAGCTCCCGAGGGGCAGATACGCAGTATTTT.

In nucleotides, the CDR3 is TGTGCCAGCAGTGAACTAGCGGGAGACGACGAGCAGTACTTC. Its translation: CASSELAGDDEQYF. The genes are TRBV6-1 and TRBJ2-7, with 10 nucleotides matching TRBD2. CDR3 length equals 14 residues. J was trimmed by 5 bases and V by 2 bases; bases with no gene match: 3. The germline V gene encodes CDR1 MNHNS and CDR2 SASEGT.

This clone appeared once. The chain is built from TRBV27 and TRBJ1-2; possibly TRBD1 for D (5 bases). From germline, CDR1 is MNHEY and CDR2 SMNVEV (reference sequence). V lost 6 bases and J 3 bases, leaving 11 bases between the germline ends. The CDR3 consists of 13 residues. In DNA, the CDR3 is TGTGCCAGCAGCTCCAGGGACCACTATGGCTACACCTTC. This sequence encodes CASSSRDHYGYTF.

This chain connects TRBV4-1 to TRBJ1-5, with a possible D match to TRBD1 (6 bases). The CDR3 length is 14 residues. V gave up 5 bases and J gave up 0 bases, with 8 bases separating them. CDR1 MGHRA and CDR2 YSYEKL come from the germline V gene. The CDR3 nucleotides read TGCGCCAGCAGCAGGACAGTTAGCAATCAGCCCCAGCATTTT. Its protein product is CASSRTVSNQPQHF.

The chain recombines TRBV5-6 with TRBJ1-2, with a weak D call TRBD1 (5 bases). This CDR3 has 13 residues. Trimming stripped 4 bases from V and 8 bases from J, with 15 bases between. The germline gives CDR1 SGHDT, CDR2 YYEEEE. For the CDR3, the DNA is TGTGCCAGCAGCAGAAGAGGGGCTGGAGGCTACACCTTC. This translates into CASSRRGAGGYTF.

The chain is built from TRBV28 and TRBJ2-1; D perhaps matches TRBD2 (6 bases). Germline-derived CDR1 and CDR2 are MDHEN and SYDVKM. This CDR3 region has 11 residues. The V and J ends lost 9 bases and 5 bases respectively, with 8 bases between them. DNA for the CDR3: TGTGCCAGTGGGACTCACAATGAGCAGTTCTTC. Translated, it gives CASGTHNEQFF. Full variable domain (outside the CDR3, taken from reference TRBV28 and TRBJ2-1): DVKVTQSSRYLVKRTGEKVFLECVQDMDHENMFWYRQDPGLGLRLIYFSYDVKMKEKGDIPEGYSVSREKKERFSLILESASTNQTSMYLCASGTHNEQFFGPGTRLTVL.

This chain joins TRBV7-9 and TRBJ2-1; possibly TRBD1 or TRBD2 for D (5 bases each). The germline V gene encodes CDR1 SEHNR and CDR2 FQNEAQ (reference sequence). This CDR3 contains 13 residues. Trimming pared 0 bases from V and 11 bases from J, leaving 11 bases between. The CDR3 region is CASSLAGTEKQFF. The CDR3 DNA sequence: TGTGCCAGCAGCTTAGCAGGGACGGAGAAGCAGTTCTTC.

In nucleotides, the CDR3 is TGTGCCAGCTCAGGAATCACGGGACAGACGGATGGCTACACCTTC. Protein sequence: CASSGITGQTDGYTF. The rearrangement links TRBV18 to TRBJ1-2, with 7 bases matching TRBD1. CDR3 length equals 15 residues. Trimming removed 5 bases from V and 6 bases from J; junction bases left unmatched: 12. Germline CDR1 is KGHSH and CDR2 is LQKENI. Complete variable domain (other parts from reference TRBV18 and TRBJ1-2): NAGVMQNPRHLVRRRGQEARLRCSPMKGHSHVYWYRQLPEEGLKFMVYLQKENIIDESGMPKERFSAEFPKEGPSILRIQQVVRGDSAAYFCASSGITGQTDGYTFGSGTRLTVV.

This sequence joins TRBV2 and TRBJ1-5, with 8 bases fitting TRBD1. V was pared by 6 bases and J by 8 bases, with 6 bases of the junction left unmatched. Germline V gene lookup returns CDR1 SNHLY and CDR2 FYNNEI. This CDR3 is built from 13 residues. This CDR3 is CASSLQGGEPQHF. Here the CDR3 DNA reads TGTGCCAGCAGCTTACAGGGGGGGGAGCCCCAGCATTTT.

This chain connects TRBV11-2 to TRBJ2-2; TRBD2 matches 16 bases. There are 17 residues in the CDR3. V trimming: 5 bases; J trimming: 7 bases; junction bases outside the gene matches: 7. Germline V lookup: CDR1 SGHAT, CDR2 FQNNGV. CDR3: CASSPQGLAGGYGELFF. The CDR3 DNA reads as TGTGCCAGCAGCCCCCAGGGACTAGCGGGAGGGTACGGGGAGCTGTTTTTT.

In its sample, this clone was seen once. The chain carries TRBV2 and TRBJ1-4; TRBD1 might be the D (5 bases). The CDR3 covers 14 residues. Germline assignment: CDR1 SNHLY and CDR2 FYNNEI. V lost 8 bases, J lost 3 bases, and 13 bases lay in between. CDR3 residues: CASREGSSNEKLFF. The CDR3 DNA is TGTGCCAGCCGAGAGGGGTCTTCTAATGAAAAACTGTTTTTT.

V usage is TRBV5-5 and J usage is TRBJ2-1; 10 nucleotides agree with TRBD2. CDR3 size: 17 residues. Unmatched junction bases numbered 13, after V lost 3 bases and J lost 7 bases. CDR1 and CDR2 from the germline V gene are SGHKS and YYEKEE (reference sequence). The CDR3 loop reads CASSSTRASGSRNEQFF. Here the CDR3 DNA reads TGTGCCAGCAGCTCAACGAGGGCTAGCGGGAGTCGAAATGAGCAGTTCTTC.

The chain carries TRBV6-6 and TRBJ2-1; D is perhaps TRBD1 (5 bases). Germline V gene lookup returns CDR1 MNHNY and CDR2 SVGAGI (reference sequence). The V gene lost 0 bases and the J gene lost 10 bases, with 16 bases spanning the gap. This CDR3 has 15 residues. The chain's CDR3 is CASSYSLRGREEQFF. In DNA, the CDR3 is TGTGCCAGCAGTTACTCGTTAAGGGGTCGCGAGGAGCAGTTCTTC.

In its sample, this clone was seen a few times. The CDR3 sequence is CASSLRGRGTGELFF. As DNA, the CDR3 is TGTGCCAGCAGCTTAAGAGGGAGGGGCACCGGGGAGCTGTTTTTT. The chain is built from TRBV7-3 and TRBJ2-2; 7 positions match TRBD2. The V gene's germline CDR1 is SGHTA and CDR2 FQGTGA. J was trimmed by 4 bases and V by 1 base; bases with no gene match: 3. The CDR3 consists of 15 residues.

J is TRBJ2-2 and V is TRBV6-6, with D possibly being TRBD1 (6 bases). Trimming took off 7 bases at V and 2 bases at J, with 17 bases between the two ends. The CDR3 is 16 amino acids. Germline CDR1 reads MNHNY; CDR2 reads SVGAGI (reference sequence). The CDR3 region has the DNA TGTGCCAGCACCAAAGAGACAGGACTTAACACCGGGGAGCTGTTTTTT. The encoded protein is CASTKETGLNTGELFF.

The CDR3 reads CASSFAWRNEQFF. CDR3 coding DNA: TGTGCCAGCAGTTTCGCTTGGAGAAATGAGCAGTTCTTC. The V and J genes are TRBV12-3 or TRBV12-4 and TRBJ2-1; no firm D call. The CDR3 runs 13 residues. V dropped 3 bases and J dropped 7 bases, with 10 bases sitting between them.

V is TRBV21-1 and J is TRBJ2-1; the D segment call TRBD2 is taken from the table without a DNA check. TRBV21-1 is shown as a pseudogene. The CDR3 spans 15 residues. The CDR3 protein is CASSHLVAPYNEQFF. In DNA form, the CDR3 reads TGTGCCAGCAGCCACTTGGTTGCTCCCTACAATGAGCAGTTCTTC.

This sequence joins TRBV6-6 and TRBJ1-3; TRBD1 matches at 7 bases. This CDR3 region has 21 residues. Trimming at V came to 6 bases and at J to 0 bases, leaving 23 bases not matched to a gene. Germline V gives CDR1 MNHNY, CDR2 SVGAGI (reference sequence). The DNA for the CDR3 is TGTGCCAGCAGCATAATTAACGTCCGGGACAGACTTACTTACTCTGGAAACACCATATATTTT. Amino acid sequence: CASSIINVRDRLTYSGNTIYF.

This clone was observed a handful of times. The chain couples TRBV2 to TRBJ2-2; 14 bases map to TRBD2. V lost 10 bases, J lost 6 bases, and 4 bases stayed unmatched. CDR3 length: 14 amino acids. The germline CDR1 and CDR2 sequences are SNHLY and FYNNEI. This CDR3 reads CATMGLAGAGELFF. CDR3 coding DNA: TGTGCCACCATGGGACTAGCGGGAGCCGGGGAGCTGTTTTTT.

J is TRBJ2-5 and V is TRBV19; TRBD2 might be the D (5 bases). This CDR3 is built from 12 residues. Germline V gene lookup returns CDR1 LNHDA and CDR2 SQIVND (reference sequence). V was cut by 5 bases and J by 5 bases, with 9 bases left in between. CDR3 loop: CASSGGGETQYF. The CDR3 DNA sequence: TGTGCCAGTAGTGGAGGCGGGGAGACCCAGTACTTC. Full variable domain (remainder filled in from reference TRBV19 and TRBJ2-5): DGGITQSPKYLFRKEGQNVTLSCEQNLNHDAMYWYRQDPGQGLRLIYYSQIVNDFQKGDIAEGYSVSREKKESFPLTVTSAQKNPTAFYLCASSGGGETQYFGPGTRLLVL.

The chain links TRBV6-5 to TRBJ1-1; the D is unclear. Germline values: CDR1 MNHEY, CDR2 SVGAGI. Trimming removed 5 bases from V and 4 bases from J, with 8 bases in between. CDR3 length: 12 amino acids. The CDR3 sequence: CASSPDPTEAFF. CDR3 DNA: TGTGCCAGCAGTCCGGACCCCACTGAAGCTTTCTTT.

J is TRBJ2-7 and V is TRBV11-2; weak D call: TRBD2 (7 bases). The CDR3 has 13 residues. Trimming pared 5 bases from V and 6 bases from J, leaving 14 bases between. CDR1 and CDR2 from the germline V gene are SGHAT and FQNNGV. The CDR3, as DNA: TGTGCCAGCAGCCGGGGGGCTTATAGCGAGCAGTACTTC. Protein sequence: CASSRGAYSEQYF.

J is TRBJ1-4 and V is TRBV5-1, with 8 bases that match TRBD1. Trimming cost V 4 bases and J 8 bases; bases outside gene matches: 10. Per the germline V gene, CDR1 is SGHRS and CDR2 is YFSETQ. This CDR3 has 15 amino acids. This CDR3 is CASSPRQGRGEKLFF. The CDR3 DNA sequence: TGCGCCAGCAGCCCTAGACAGGGGAGAGGGGAAAAACTGTTTTTT.

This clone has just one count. CDR3 sequence: CASSLGGRYNEQFF. DNA of the CDR3: TGTGCCAGCAGCTTAGGAGGGAGGTACAATGAGCAGTTCTTC. The chain couples TRBV7-2 to TRBJ2-1, with TRBD2 as a possible D gene (6 bases). The germline V and J ends were trimmed by 1 base and 4 bases, with 8 bases remaining between them. Germline loops: CDR1 SGHTA, CDR2 FQGNSA. The CDR3 consists of 14 residues.

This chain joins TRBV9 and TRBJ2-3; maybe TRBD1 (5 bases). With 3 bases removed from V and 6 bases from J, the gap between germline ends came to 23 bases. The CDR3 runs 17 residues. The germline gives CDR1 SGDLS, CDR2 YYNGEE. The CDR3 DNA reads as TGTGCCAGCAGCGGAATGACAGCCCGGGTCAGAGCGGATACGCAGTATTTT. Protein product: CASSGMTARVRADTQYF.

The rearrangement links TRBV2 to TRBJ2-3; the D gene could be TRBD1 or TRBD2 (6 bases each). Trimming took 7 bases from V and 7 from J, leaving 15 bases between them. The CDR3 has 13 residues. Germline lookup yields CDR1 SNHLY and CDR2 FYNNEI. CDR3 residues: CASTAEGTNTQYF. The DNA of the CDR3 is TGTGCCAGCACCGCGGAGGGGACAAATACGCAGTATTTT.

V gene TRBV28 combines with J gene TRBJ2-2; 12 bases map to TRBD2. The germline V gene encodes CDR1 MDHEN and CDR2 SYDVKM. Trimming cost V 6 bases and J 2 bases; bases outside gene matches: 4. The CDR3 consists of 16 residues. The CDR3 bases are TGTGCCAGCAGATCCGGACTAGCGGGAAACACCGGGGAGCTGTTTTTT. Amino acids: CASRSGLAGNTGELFF.

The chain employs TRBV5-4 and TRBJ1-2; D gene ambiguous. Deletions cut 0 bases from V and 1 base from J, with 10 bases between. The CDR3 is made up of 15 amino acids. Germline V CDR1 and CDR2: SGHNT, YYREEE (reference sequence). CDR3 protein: CASSLARQVNYGYTF. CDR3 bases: TGTGCCAGCAGCTTGGCCAGACAAGTTAACTATGGCTACACCTTC.

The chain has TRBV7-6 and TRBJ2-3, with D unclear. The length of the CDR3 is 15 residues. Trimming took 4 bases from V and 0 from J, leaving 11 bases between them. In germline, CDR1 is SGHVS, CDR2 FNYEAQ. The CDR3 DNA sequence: TGTGCCAGCAGCTACTTTGACGAAAGCACAGATACGCAGTATTTT. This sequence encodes CASSYFDESTDTQYF.